Below, one T cell receptor (beta chain) is given with its context. Its antigen is unidentified. These data are taken from a study of cytomegalovirus exposure and HLA in healthy donors. Study-level information: A preliminary data release comprised around 90 million unique TCRs obtained from HLA-typed donors. Study-wide results and limits: A later analysis showed that HLA-associated TCR beta chains had undergone more clonal expansion than equally common others. Usually a TCR sequence was rare, but some public TCRs were found in many donors. What was likely a sequencing artifact was a cluster of highly shared sequence variants.

The PCR ran on 60 Vbeta and 13 Jbeta primers. The method was immunoSEQ multiplex PCR; TCRdb's version includes in-frame clones alone and lacks a portion of them. The listing contains tens of thousands of clones. Sequenced material: PBMCs. The sequence was collected from a male donor in good health and CMV-seronegative.

The CDR3 bases are TGTGCCAGCAGCTTAAGGTGGAGGAACACTGAAGCTTTCTTT. Amino acid sequence: CASSLRWRNTEAFF. The chain recombines TRBV5-6 with TRBJ1-1; no clear D. The V and J ends lost 2 bases and 1 base respectively, with 9 bases between them. Looked up from germline, CDR1 is SGHDT and CDR2 is YYEEEE. The CDR3 length is 14 residues.